This T cell receptor (beta chain) was captured in a study of T-cell memory formation after mild COVID-19. This clonotype was counted between two and nine times. Its antigen is unknown. Trimming at V came to 2 bases and at J to 1 base, leaving 10 bases not matched to a gene. The CDR3 has 16 amino acids. Germline loops: CDR1 DFQATT, CDR2 SNEGSKA (reference sequence). Study-level points and caveats: The study found contracting CD4+ clones mainly in CM and EM and contracting CD8+ clones in EMRA.

MiXCR, run by TCRdb on the 5' RACE reads, gives a single entry per CDR3 protein. Among about 140,000 distinct CDR3 sequences listed, about 14% were seen once. The sequence derives from an adult woman who had mild COVID-19 (a few samples of this study predate the infection). Cell type and time point are not known. J is TRBJ1-1 and V is TRBV20-1; 7 positions match TRBD1. The specimen sequenced was PBMCs or a T cell subset sorted from them (not recorded which). The CDR3: CSARLNRGRGNTEAFF. The CDR3 coding sequence is TGCAGTGCTAGACTCAACAGGGGCAGGGGGAACACTGAAGCTTTCTTT.